This T cell receptor beta chain was documented in a study of cytomegalovirus exposure and HLA in healthy donors. PCR was performed using 60 Vbeta and 13 Jbeta primers. Sequencing was performed with immunoSEQ multiplex PCR; in TCRdb, only in-frame clones are kept and a portion is missing. The repertoire includes some 150,000 clones, approximately 84% of them detected once, and around 2% sits in the top ten. The ends lost 4 bases at V and 8 bases at J; junction bases unmatched: 5. CDR3 length: 15 amino acids. Germline values: CDR1 SGHTS, CDR2 YDEGEE. Nominally healthy donors provided the samples, though records likely missed some immune exposures. General study points: The later analysis indicated that the majority of CMV-associated TCR beta chains appeared HLA-restricted.

Comments on this clone: The target antigen is unknown.

The genes are TRBV5-8 and TRBJ2-1; 14 bases match TRBD2. The clonotype originates from a woman aged 18-30 years in good health and CMV-seronegative. What was sequenced was PBMCs. The CDR3 DNA follows: TGTGCCAGCAGCCCGACTAGCGGGAGGGCCGATGAGCAGTTCTTC. Encoded protein: CASSPTSGRADEQFF.